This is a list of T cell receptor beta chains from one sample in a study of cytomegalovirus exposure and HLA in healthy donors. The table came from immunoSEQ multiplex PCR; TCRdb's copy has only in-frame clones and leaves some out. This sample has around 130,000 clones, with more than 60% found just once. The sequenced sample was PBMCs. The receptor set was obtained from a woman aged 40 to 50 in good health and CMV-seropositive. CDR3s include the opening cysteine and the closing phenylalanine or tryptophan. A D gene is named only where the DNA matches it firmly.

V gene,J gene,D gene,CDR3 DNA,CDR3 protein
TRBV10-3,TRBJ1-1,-,TGTGCCATCTTCAACGGGAACACTGAAGCTTTCTTT,CAIFNGNTEAFF
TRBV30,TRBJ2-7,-,TGTGCCTGGAGTGTTGGGCTCTCCTACGAGCAGTACTTC,CAWSVGLSYEQYF
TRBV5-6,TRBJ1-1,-,TGTGCCAGCAGCCCGACAGCGAACACTGAAGCTTTCTTT,CASSPTANTEAFF
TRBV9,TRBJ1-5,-,TGTGCCAGCAGCGCCGGGGGAGGGGGACCCAATCAGCCCCAGCATTTT,CASSAGGGGPNQPQHF
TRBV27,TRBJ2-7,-,TGTGCCAGCAGCCGGACGGGAAACTACGAGCAGTACTTC,CASSRTGNYEQYF
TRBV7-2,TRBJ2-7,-,TGTGCCAGCAGCTTACAACAGGGACCCTACGAGCAGTACTTC,CASSLQQGPYEQYF
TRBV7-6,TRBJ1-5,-,TGTGCCAGCAGCTTAGGAGGGTTTGAGAATCAGCCCCAGCATTTT,CASSLGGFENQPQHF
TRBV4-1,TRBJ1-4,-,TGCGCCAGCAGCCAAGATCGGCGGGAAAAACTGTTTTTT,CASSQDRREKLFF
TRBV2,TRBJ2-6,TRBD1,TGTGCCAGCAGTAGGGACAGTGAGTCCTCTGGGGCCAACGTCCTGACTTTC,CASSRDSESSGANVLTF
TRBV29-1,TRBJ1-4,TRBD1,TGCAGCGCCTCACCTGGGACAGCAACTAATGAAAAACTGTTTTTT,CSASPGTATNEKLFF
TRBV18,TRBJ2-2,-,TGTGCCAGCTCACCACCTTCCGGGACCGGGGAGCTGTTTTTT,CASSPPSGTGELFF
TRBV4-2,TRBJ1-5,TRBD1,TGTGCCAGCAGCCAAGATTTGCCGGGACAGGGGGTTGGCAATCAGCCCCAGCATTTT,CASSQDLPGQGVGNQPQHF
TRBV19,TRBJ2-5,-,TGTGCCAGTAGTCTGGGGCCGGAGACCCAGTACTTC,CASSLGPETQYF
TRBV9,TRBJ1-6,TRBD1,TGTGCCAGCAGCGTAGACGGCACAGGGGGCCTCCTCAATTCACCCCTCCACTTT,CASSVDGTGGLLNSPLHF
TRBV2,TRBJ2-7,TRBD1,TGTGCCAGCAGTGAACGCGACAGGGGCGAGCAGTACTTC,CASSERDRGEQYF
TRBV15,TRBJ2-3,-,TGTGCCACCAGCATCGGAGGTTTCACAGATACGCAGTATTTT,CATSIGGFTDTQYF
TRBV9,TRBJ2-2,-,TGTGCCAGCAGAGGACAAGCGGGCACCGGGGAGCTGTTTTTT,CASRGQAGTGELFF
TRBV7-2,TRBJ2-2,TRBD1,TGTGCCAGCAGCCCGAGACAGGGGGCCGGGGAGCTGTTTTTT,CASSPRQGAGELFF
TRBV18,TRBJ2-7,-,TGTGCCAGCTCACCACCGGCTAGTACCGACGAGCAGTACTTC,CASSPPASTDEQYF
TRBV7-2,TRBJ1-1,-,TGTGCCAGCAGCTTAGCCAGGGAAGGAGCTTTCTTT,CASSLAREGAFF